This T cell receptor beta chain stems from a study of response to subunit inactivated influenza vaccine. Overall study findings and caveats: That few new T cells are recruited by each seasonal influenza vaccination was the authors' suggestion.

The CDR3 consists of 16 residues. Trimming at V came to 0 bases and at J to 2 bases, leaving 3 bases not matched to a gene. Germline CDR1 and CDR2: WNHNN and SYGVQD (reference sequence). TCRdb ran MiXCR on the RT-PCR reads and lists one entry per CDR3 protein. The data show about 800,000 distinct CDR3 sequences, 20% to 25% seen once. A note on this clonotype: The target antigen is unknown.

This specimen consisted of PBMCs from blood, obtained roughly 5 days after vaccination. The chain combines TRBV10-1 with TRBJ2-1, with 8 bases fitting TRBD2. This clonotype was obtained from a man aged 50 to 60 who received an inactivated influenza vaccine. CDR3 nucleotides: TGCGCCAGCAGTGAGTCCGGGGGGGGGACCTACAATGAGCAGTTCTTC. The encoded protein is CASSESGGGTYNEQFF.